One T cell receptor beta chain is described in this entry. This CDR3 is built from 16 residues. Germline V lookup: CDR1 SGHTA, CDR2 FQGNSA. V was clipped by 4 bases and J by 7 bases; unmatched bases: 6. RNA, at about 0.45 to 1 ug, was reverse transcribed with random hexamers. In TCRdb, the immunoSEQ multiplex PCR reads were re-called with MiXCR into one record per CDR3 protein. The sample holds roughly 330,000 distinct CDR3 sequences, 92% seen once. The sample comes from a study of CD8 T cells in Susac syndrome. The material sequenced was CD4+ T cells from PBMCs. This TCR was recovered from a human donor with multiple sclerosis. The chain employs TRBV7-2 and TRBJ2-2; 13 nucleotides align to TRBD2. CDR3 region: CASSSTSGRADGELFF. The DNA for the CDR3 is TGTGCCAGCAGCTCCACTAGCGGGAGGGCCGACGGGGAGCTGTTTTTT.